The TCR beta chain described here comes from a study of T cell changes during pregnancy in multiple sclerosis. The table came from immunoSEQ multiplex PCR; TCRdb's copy has only in-frame clones and leaves some out. In the table there are tens of thousands of clones, 85% to 95% of which are singletons. The CDR3 length is 13 residues. V was clipped by 4 bases and J by 8 bases, with 9 bases between them. Germline CDR1 LNHDA, CDR2 SQIVND (reference sequence). The chain combines TRBV19 with TRBJ1-6; D remains unclear. The sample consisted of CD4+ T cells from peripheral blood mononuclear cells, taken in the third trimester of pregnancy. The receptor comes from a female donor with multiple sclerosis, enrolled in a pregnancy study. CDR3: CASSNIRDSPLHF. CDR3 sequence (DNA): TGTGCCAGTAGTAACATTCGGGATTCACCCCTCCACTTT.